This TCR beta chain was sequenced in a study of T cell responses to AZD1222 COVID-19 vaccine. Concerning this clone itself: Its antigen is not identified.

The study, taken as a whole, reports: Repertoires were collected only later (after the peak T cell response had occurred). Spike-specific TCR breadth and depth were elevated following two AZD1222 doses.

Libraries were prepared by immunoSEQ multiplex PCR; TCRdb keeps only in-frame clonotypes and omits some of them. Of about 120,000 clones listed, approximately 86% are singletons. This CDR3 spans 16 amino acids. The germline V and J ends were trimmed by 7 bases and 0 bases, with 16 bases remaining between them. The germline gives CDR1 SGHVS, CDR2 FQNEAQ. Here the sequenced sample was peripheral blood, taken on day 0 of AZD1222 vaccination. This rearrangement joins TRBV7-8 to TRBJ2-1; no firm D call. This TCR came from an adult in good health. In DNA form, the CDR3 reads TGTGCCAGCACCCTAGGGCTAATTAGCTCCTACAATGAGCAGTTCTTC. It specifies CASTLGLISSYNEQFF.